This is a list of T cell receptor beta chains from one sample in a study of T cells in Graves' hyperthyroidism and ophthalmopathy. TCRdb reprocessed the multiplex PCR reads via MiXCR and lists one record per CDR3 protein. This table holds about 600,000 distinct CDR3 sequences, about 16% found once. The sequencing input was blood. These receptors originate from a woman aged 40 to 55 with Graves' ophthalmopathy. Each CDR3 is given with its conserved first and last residue. A D gene is named only where the DNA matches it firmly. Some rows have no size entry. The others give once, few or many, or a class for an expanded clone.

v_call	clone_size	d_call	j_call	cdr3_length	cdr3_nt	cdr3_aa
TRBV15	-	-	TRBJ2-7	14	TGTGCCACCAGCAGAGACAGGGGAGAATACGAGCAGTACTTC	CATSRDRGEYEQYF
TRBV20-1	many	TRBD1	TRBJ2-7	14	TGCAGTGCTCTCGGGGACAGGGGTGTGTACGAGCAGTACTTC	CSALGDRGVYEQYF
TRBV11-2	many	-	TRBJ2-5	14	TGTGCCAGCAGCTTCAACGGGCCTTCTGGGGCCCAGTACTTC	CASSFNGPSGAQYF
TRBV12-3/TRBV12-4	-	-	TRBJ2-3	13	TGTGCCAGCAGTTTGGTTGGCACAGATGCGCAGTATTTT	CASSLVGTDAQYF
TRBV2	few	TRBD1	TRBJ1-2	15	TGTGCCAGCAGTTTACAGGGGGTAGCTAACTATGGCTACACCTTC	CASSLQGVANYGYTF
TRBV5-1	-	TRBD2	TRBJ2-1	16	TGCGCCAGCAGCTTGGTTCTAGCGGGAGTTGCAAATGAGCAGTTCTTC	CASSLVLAGVANEQFF
TRBV7-8	-	TRBD2	TRBJ2-5	15	TGTGCCAGCAGACGACTAACTAGCGGGGAAGAGACCCAGTACTTC	CASRRLTSGEETQYF
TRBV30	many	TRBD1	TRBJ1-5	16	TGTGCCTGGAGCCCAAGGGGACAGTGGGGGAATCAGCCCCAGCATTTT	CAWSPRGQWGNQPQHF
TRBV7-2	many	-	TRBJ2-4	15	TGTGCCAGCAGCTCTAGCGCCCTAGCCAAAAACATTCAGTACTTC	CASSSSALAKNIQYF
TRBV18	many	-	TRBJ2-3	13	TGTGCCAGCTCACCACCGGAGGTAGATACGCAGTATTTT	CASSPPEVDTQYF
TRBV5-1	-	-	TRBJ2-1	15	TGCGCCAGCAGCTTGGCCAGCTCGGGGATCAATGAGCAGTTCTTC	CASSLASSGINEQFF
TRBV2	many	TRBD1	TRBJ1-6	15	TGTGCCAGCAGTGGACAGGGTACGTTTCCTCAACCCCTCCACTTT	CASSGQGTFPQPLHF
TRBV6-5	many	-	TRBJ1-5	17	TGTGCCAGCAGTTACCCCCAGGGTGGATTTAGCAATCAGCCCCAGCATTTT	CASSYPQGGFSNQPQHF
TRBV6-1	many	-	TRBJ2-3	14	TGTGCCAGCAGTGGGGGGGGGCCCACAGATACGCAGTATTTT	CASSGGGPTDTQYF
TRBV7-9	-	-	TRBJ2-1	15	TGTGCCAGCAGACCCCCGGCGGGACTGCACAATGAGCAGTTCTTC	CASRPPAGLHNEQFF
TRBV27	-	-	TRBJ1-5	13	TGTGCCAGCAGTTCCGGGCCGTCGTTTCCCCAGCATTTT	CASSSGPSFPQHF
TRBV20-1	-	-	TRBJ2-5	14	TGCAGTGCGGAGTATGGGGGGGCCCAAGAGACCCAGTACTTC	CSAEYGGAQETQYF
TRBV3-1	many	-	TRBJ2-7	13	TGTGCCAGCAGCCAAAATGGGATCTACGAGCAGTACTTC	CASSQNGIYEQYF
TRBV20-1	-	-	TRBJ2-1	15	TGCAGTGCTAGAGATGACCCTTCAAACCACTATGAGCAGTTCTTC	CSARDDPSNHYEQFF
TRBV5-1	-	TRBD1	TRBJ2-1	15	TGCGCCAGCAGCTCCGACAGGGGGCTGACCAATGAGCAGTTCTTC	CASSSDRGLTNEQFF
TRBV11-2	many	TRBD1	TRBJ2-7	15	TGTGCCAGCAGCTTACCGGGACAGGGGGCGTTCGAGCAGTACTTC	CASSLPGQGAFEQYF
TRBV12-3/TRBV12-4	few	-	TRBJ2-3	15	TGTGCCAGCAGTCAAAACTCGGAATACACAGATACGCAGTATTTT	CASSQNSEYTDTQYF
TRBV20-1	many	-	TRBJ1-3	13	TGCAGTGCACTCAGGAGCTCTGGAAACACCATATATTTT	CSALRSSGNTIYF
TRBV6-1	few	TRBD2	TRBJ2-3	15	TGTGCCAGCCATAGCGGGAACTTGGGACATGCTACGCAGTATTTT	CASHSGNLGHATQYF
TRBV11-2	-	-	TRBJ1-4	12	TGTGCCAGCAGCTTTTCTCGTGAAAAACTGTTTTTT	CASSFSREKLFF
TRBV6-6	-	-	TRBJ2-1	15	TGTGCCAGCAGTTACTCGGGACGGCCATACAATGAGCAGTTCTTC	CASSYSGRPYNEQFF
TRBV10-3	-	-	TRBJ1-6	14	TGTGCCATCAGTGACGGACAGAATAATTCACCCCTCCACTTT	CAISDGQNNSPLHF
TRBV30	-	-	TRBJ1-5	14	TGTGCCTGGAGTCACAGCTATAGCAATCAGCCCCAGCATTTT	CAWSHSYSNQPQHF
TRBV2	many	-	TRBJ2-3	16	TGTGCCAGCAGTGAAAGAAATGGCAGGACCACAGATACGCAGTATTTT	CASSERNGRTTDTQYF
TRBV27	few	-	TRBJ2-3	14	TGTGCCAGCAGGGGTAGCCCCCCTTCAGATACGCAGTATTTT	CASRGSPPSDTQYF
TRBV6-2/TRBV6-3	-	-	TRBJ2-3	16	TGTGCCAGCAAACGCGGGGCGGGGGACAACACAGATACGCAGTATTTT	CASKRGAGDNTDTQYF
TRBV24-1	-	-	TRBJ2-7	12	TGTGCCACCAGTGGGTTGGGGTCCGAGCAGTACTTC	CATSGLGSEQYF
TRBV11-2	few	TRBD2	TRBJ2-7	16	TGTGCCAGCAGCTTAGTGTCTAGCGGGACCGCCTACGAGCAGTACTTC	CASSLVSSGTAYEQYF
TRBV11-2	few	TRBD2	TRBJ2-1	19	TGTGCCAGCAGCTTGGAGGGACTAGCGGGGGGGGGGCTTTACAATGAGCAGTTCTTC	CASSLEGLAGGGLYNEQFF
TRBV28	many	-	TRBJ2-2	14	TGTGCCAGCAGTTACAACGACGGCACCGGGGAGCTGTTTTTT	CASSYNDGTGELFF
TRBV7-9	-	TRBD2	TRBJ2-3	16	TGTGCCAGCAGCATTCGACTAGCGGGAGGACGAGATACGCAGTATTTT	CASSIRLAGGRDTQYF
TRBV4-1	-	-	TRBJ2-5	13	TGCGCCAGCAGCCGGTCCCTTAGAGAGACCCAGTACTTC	CASSRSLRETQYF
TRBV20-1	-	-	TRBJ2-5	15	TGCAGTGCTAGGGGTTTTGGGGGGGCTGGAGAGACCCAGTACTTC	CSARGFGGAGETQYF
TRBV20-1	-	TRBD2	TRBJ2-7	13	TGCAGTGCTCTTAGCGGGGGACCCCATGAGCAGTACTTC	CSALSGGPHEQYF
TRBV3-1	many	TRBD2	TRBJ2-1	17	TGTGCCAGCAGCCAAGAACGCGGGAGGGGGTCCTACAATGAGCAGTTCTTC	CASSQERGRGSYNEQFF
TRBV6-1	many	-	TRBJ2-1	14	TGTGCCAGCACAGTAGGAGGAGCCCACAATGAGCAGTTCTTC	CASTVGGAHNEQFF
TRBV7-3	many	TRBD1	TRBJ2-5	13	TGTGCCAGCAGCACAGGACAGGGGGGAACCCAGTACTTC	CASSTGQGGTQYF
TRBV2	few	-	TRBJ1-6	15	TGTGCCAGCAGTGTCGGGGCAGGGGTATTCTCACCCCTCCACTTT	CASSVGAGVFSPLHF
TRBV7-3	-	TRBD2	TRBJ2-3	16	TGTGCCAGCAGCTCCGGACTAGCGGGAGTCACAGATACGCAGTATTTT	CASSSGLAGVTDTQYF
TRBV6-1	-	TRBD2	TRBJ2-1	14	TGTGCCAGCACGGGACTAGCGGGAAAAAATGAGCAGTTCTTC	CASTGLAGKNEQFF
TRBV18	few	-	TRBJ1-1	12	TGTGCCAGCCGGGGGGGTCCGACTGAAGCTTTCTTT	CASRGGPTEAFF
TRBV12-3/TRBV12-4	-	TRBD1	TRBJ1-2	15	TGTGCCAGCAGTTCCTCCGGACAGGGGGCCAATGGCTACACCTTC	CASSSSGQGANGYTF
TRBV6-5	-	-	TRBJ2-5	13	TGTGCCAGCAGTTACGGTGACGGGGAGACCCAGTACTTC	CASSYGDGETQYF